Listed below are T cell receptor beta chains from one sample, sequenced in a study of control samples from healthy donors and cancer patients. The assay was immunoSEQ multiplex PCR, and TCRdb's table has in-frame clones only and misses some. Among some 210,000 clones listed, about 89% were seen once. Input material: blood. These receptors were collected from a young man in good health. Both conserved end residues are trimmed from each CDR3.

TRBV12-3/TRBV12-4	TRBJ2-2	ASSFVATGELF
TRBV5-1	TRBJ2-1	ASSPDLMSLHEQF
TRBV24-1	TRBJ2-3	ATSDTRGQETDTQY
TRBV6-5	TRBJ1-1	ASSYGVGVPEAF
TRBV24-1	TRBJ2-1	ATSDLTNNEQF
TRBV4-1	TRBJ1-3	ASSQDVDRGGNTIY
TRBV5-1	TRBJ2-7	ASRDRNDITYEQY
TRBV27	TRBJ1-2	ASSTGTGGYGYT
TRBV9	TRBJ2-2	ASSSRPGQRNTGELF
TRBV5-1	TRBJ2-2	ASSLTPNTGELF
TRBV6-5	TRBJ1-3	ASSYQEMSSGNTIY